Sequencing of this T cell receptor beta chain was carried out in a study of blood T cell repertoires in COVID-19. Profiling relied on immunoSEQ multiplex PCR, and the TCRdb table lists in-frame clones only, not all of them. The table records approximately 380,000 clones, 91% of them present only once. The CDR3 spans 14 residues. Germline lookup yields CDR1 LNHDA and CDR2 SQIVND (reference sequence). V was clipped by 5 bases and J by 2 bases; unmatched bases: 2. This clonotype was obtained from a woman aged 40 to 50 who had been exposed to COVID-19. V and J are TRBV19 and TRBJ2-7; 11 bases align to TRBD2. The sequenced sample consisted of PBMCs or T cells enriched from blood (not recorded which). CDR3 sequence: CASSSSGRTYEQYF. The CDR3 region has the DNA TGTGCCAGTAGTTCTAGCGGGAGGACCTACGAGCAGTACTTC.